The TCR beta chain under discussion was sequenced for a study of shared clonotypes between healthy human individuals. For the study at large: Plates per donor: three CD4 naive, three CD4 memory, two CD8 naive, one CD8 memory.

From germline, CDR1 is SGHTA and CDR2 FQGNSA. The length of the CDR3 is 15 residues. With 1 base removed from V and 10 bases from J, the gap between germline ends came to 14 bases. Profiled with immunoSEQ multiplex PCR; TCRdb holds only in-frame clones, not every one. This sample carries under 2,500,000 clones, more than 90% of them seen once, and the ten largest clones take approximately 0.13%. This clone appeared a single time. This sequence was found in a man between 18 and 29 years old in good health. The chain employs TRBV7-2 and TRBJ1-6; TRBD1 is a possible D gene (5 bases). Specimen: naive CD4+ T cells sorted from blood. Subset noted: CD45RA+ positively selected. As DNA, the CDR3 is TGTGCCAGCAGCTTAGAGTCAGGGAAGGAATCACCCCTCCACTTT. Its translation is CASSLESGKESPLHF.